The present entry profiles one T cell receptor (beta chain) with its context. This CDR3 region has 13 residues. Trimming shortened V by 3 bases and J by 2 bases, and 8 bases separated the two germline ends. Germline loops: CDR1 SGHTA, CDR2 FQGNSA. In the source study's methods: Estimation of nucleated cell counts was performed using reference gene primer amplification. The protocol was immunoSEQ multiplex PCR, while the TCRdb copy is restricted to in-frame clones and leaves out a portion. V and J calls and clone size come straight from that table; D and trimming were deduced from the DNA. The top ten hold roughly 7.6% of the sample, which has 55,000 to 65,000 clones, 80% to 90% seen once. The sample is drawn from a study of blood T cell repertoires in COVID-19. The overall study: The cDNA or gDNA used as material had been derived from T cells, B-cell-depleted T cells, or PBMCs.

The sample taken for sequencing was peripheral blood. The V gene is TRBV7-2, the J gene TRBJ2-7; D gene unclear. This clonotype originated in a human donor with active COVID-19. The donor label of this sample is uncertain. The CDR3 region is CASSFEETYEQYF. CDR3 bases: TGTGCCAGCAGCTTTGAGGAGACCTACGAGCAGTACTTC.